This T cell receptor (beta chain) was captured in a study of blood T cell repertoires in COVID-19. On the study more broadly: Samples taken during acute and convalescent COVID-19 were collected in the United States, Italy and Spain.

V trimming: 5 bases; J trimming: 3 bases; junction bases outside the gene matches: 4. The V gene's germline CDR1 is LNHDA and CDR2 SQIVND (reference sequence). CDR3 length equals 14 residues. Everyone who took part was roughly 18 to 89 years old, and they came from 20 to 25 US areas. Cohort placement rested on clinical history that participants reported themselves. In the original processing: Estimates of nucleated cell counts were drawn from the amplification of reference gene primers. Clones were read by immunoSEQ multiplex PCR, and TCRdb kept only the in-frame ones, dropping some. Clonal size and the V and J genes are those of that table, whereas D and trimming came from the DNA. Among approximately 240,000 clones listed, about nine tenths were seen once.

This chain links TRBV19 with TRBJ1-1; 9 positions agree with TRBD1. Sequenced: PBMCs or T cells enriched from blood (not recorded which). The TCR originated in a woman aged 25 to 39 with acute COVID-19. In DNA form, the CDR3 reads TGTGCCAGTAGTTTGGGACAGGGATACACTGAAGCTTTCTTT. Amino acid sequence: CASSLGQGYTEAFF.